These 6 T cell receptor beta chains originate from one sample sequenced in a study of blood T cell repertoires in COVID-19. The data were produced by immunoSEQ multiplex PCR, yet TCRdb's version contains in-frame clones alone and is incomplete. The repertoire holds under 250,000 clones, with around 85% as singletons. Material for sequencing was peripheral blood. All receptors derive from a man over 45 with COVID-19, enrolled during active disease.

The chain recombines TRBV7-2 with TRBJ1-5; weak D call: TRBD1 (5 bases). Per germline, CDR1 SGHTA and CDR2 FQGNSA. CDR3 length equals 15 residues. The V and J ends lost 2 bases and 6 bases respectively, with 14 bases between them. The CDR3, as DNA: TGTGCCAGCAGCTTATTGGCCCTGGGGGGTCAGCCCCAGCATTTT. It codes for CASSLLALGGQPQHF. Supplemented by reference TRBV7-2 and TRBJ1-5, the full variable domain reads GAGVSQSPSNKVTEKGKDVELRCDPISGHTALYWYRQSLGQGLEFLIYFQGNSAPDKSGLPSDRFSAERTGGSVSTLTIQRTQQEDSAVYLCASSLLALGGQPQHFGDGTRLSIL.

This CDR3 is CASSPGMTEAFF. CDR3 nucleotide sequence: TGTGCCAGCAGCCCAGGGATGACTGAAGCTTTCTTT. J is TRBJ1-1 and V is TRBV7-9, with a tentative D call TRBD1 (5 bases). This CDR3 has 12 residues. CDR1 and CDR2 (germline): SEHNR, FQNEAQ (reference sequence). Trimming stripped 5 bases from V and 5 bases from J, with 9 bases between.

The chain uses TRBV4-2 and TRBJ2-7; 10 bases fit TRBD2. V trimming: 2 bases; J trimming: 5 bases; junction bases outside the gene matches: 9. CDR1 is LGHNA, CDR2 YNFKEQ, per germline. The CDR3 length is 16 residues. CDR3 in amino acids: CASSQRPSGGRDEQYF. For the CDR3, the DNA is TGTGCCAGCAGCCAACGTCCTAGCGGGGGAAGGGACGAGCAGTACTTC.

This chain joins TRBV19 and TRBJ2-1, with 7 bases aligning to TRBD1. Germline V gene sequence: CDR1 LNHDA, CDR2 SQIVND (reference sequence). CDR3 length: 13 amino acids. Trimming cost V 7 bases and J 4 bases; bases outside gene matches: 4. The CDR3 loop reads CASTPTGYNEQFF. The CDR3 bases are TGTGCCAGTACCCCGACAGGGTACAATGAGCAGTTCTTC.

The chain is built from TRBV9 and TRBJ2-5; a weak D match, TRBD1 (5 bases). The CDR3 runs to 13 residues. Trimming shortened V by 3 bases and J by 2 bases, and 8 bases separated the two germline ends. Germline assignment: CDR1 SGDLS and CDR2 YYNGEE. CDR3 amino acids: CASSEGPQETQYF. The CDR3 DNA sequence: TGTGCCAGCAGCGAGGGGCCACAAGAGACCCAGTACTTC.

The CDR3 coding sequence is TGTGCCATCAGTGAAGGGGAATTGAGCAATCAGCCCCAGCATTTT. It encodes CAISEGELSNQPQHF. V and J are TRBV10-3 and TRBJ1-5; TRBD1 might be the D (5 bases). V lost 3 bases to trimming and J lost 1 base, with 10 bases between them. The CDR3 loop spans 15 amino acids. Looked up from germline, CDR1 is ENHRY and CDR2 is SYGVKD.